Following are 9 T cell receptor beta chains from one sample sequenced in a study of T cell responses to AZD1222 COVID-19 vaccine. The assay was immunoSEQ multiplex PCR, and TCRdb's table has in-frame clones only and misses some. Among approximately 150,000 clones listed, 80% to 90% were seen once. This sample comprised peripheral blood, obtained on day 0 of AZD1222 vaccination. These receptors all come from an adult in good health.

The chain has TRBV5-4 and TRBJ2-1; 9 bases are shared with TRBD2. Germline CDR1 reads SGHNT; CDR2 reads YYREEE (reference sequence). Unmatched junction bases numbered 2, after V lost 0 bases and J lost 1 base. The CDR3 loop spans 16 amino acids. CDR3: CASSLASGVSYNEQFF. CDR3 nucleotides: TGTGCCAGCAGCTTGGCTAGCGGGGTTTCCTACAATGAGCAGTTCTTC.

The CDR3 coding sequence is TGCAGCGTTGGACATGGACAGGGGGCGGATGCTTTCTTT. Protein product: CSVGHGQGADAFF. This chain links TRBV29-1 with TRBJ1-1, with 11 bases identical to TRBD1. CDR1 and CDR2 (germline): SQVTM, ANQGSEA. The V gene end was trimmed by 4 bases and the J gene end by 11 bases; junction bases not matched to a gene: 9. This CDR3 is built from 13 residues.

CDR3 sequence (DNA): TGTGCCAGCAGTTCCAATTCCTGGGTCAACGCTTTCTTT. Its protein is CASSSNSWVNAFF. The chain joins TRBV28 to TRBJ1-1; D is unresolved. The germline V gene encodes CDR1 MDHEN and CDR2 SYDVKM. The CDR3 spans 13 residues. Trimming shortened V by 4 bases and J by 11 bases, and 17 bases separated the two germline ends.

This sequence joins TRBV7-2 and TRBJ2-4, with TRBD1 matching 8 bases. The ends lost 5 bases at V and 6 bases at J; junction bases unmatched: 3. The germline V gene encodes CDR1 SGHTA and CDR2 FQGNSA. CDR3 size: 13 residues. This CDR3 is CASSEQGGNIQYF. CDR3 bases: TGTGCCAGCAGCGAACAGGGGGGAAACATTCAGTACTTC.

The DNA for the CDR3 is TGTGCCAGCAGCTCCAGGGGGCGTGGAGCTTTCTTT. It translates to CASSSRGRGAFF. The V call is TRBV7-8, the J call TRBJ1-1; the match to TRBD1 covers 8 bases. The V gene end was trimmed by 4 bases and the J gene end by 10 bases; junction bases not matched to a gene: 5. There are 12 residues in the CDR3. Per the germline V gene, CDR1 is SGHVS and CDR2 is FQNEAQ.

The CDR3 sequence: CASSPTSGGRNTQYF. As DNA, the CDR3 is TGTGCCAGCAGTCCCACTAGCGGGGGGAGGAATACGCAGTATTTT. The V gene is TRBV28, the J gene TRBJ2-3, with 12 bases aligning to TRBD2. CDR1 and CDR2 (germline): MDHEN, SYDVKM. This CDR3 has 15 amino acids. J lost 7 bases, V lost 5 bases, and 7 bases had no gene match.

The gene calls are TRBV30 and TRBJ2-2, with 11 bases identical to TRBD2. This CDR3 is built from 14 residues. After removal of 5 bases from V and 6 bases from J, the junction contained 5 bases not matched to a gene. Germline V gene data show CDR1 as GTSNPN and CDR2 as SVGIG (reference sequence). The CDR3 DNA is TGTGCCTGGGGTAGCGGGAGGGCCTCCGGGGAGCTGTTTTTT. The encoded protein is CAWGSGRASGELFF.

The gene calls are TRBV28 and TRBJ2-2; 10 bases map to TRBD1. CDR1 is MDHEN and CDR2 is SYDVKM in the germline V gene. This CDR3 comprises 15 residues. V lost 6 bases and J lost 6; bases outside the gene matches: 7. In nucleotides, the CDR3 is TGTGCCAGCAGCGGGACAGGGGTTTTCGCCGGGGAGCTGTTTTTT. Amino acid sequence: CASSGTGVFAGELFF.

V usage is TRBV4-2 and J usage is TRBJ2-3, with D uncertain. There are 14 residues in the CDR3. Trimming left V 4 bases short and J 3 bases short, with 11 bases between. CDR1 and CDR2 (germline): LGHNA, YNFKEQ. CDR3 sequence (DNA): TGTGCCAGCAGCCCCATGTCCAGTACAGATACGCAGTATTTT. It translates to CASSPMSSTDTQYF.